The 17 T cell receptor beta chains reported below all come from one sample, sequenced in a study of T cell clonotyping in hematopoietic cell transplantation. The time point was: recipient sample about 28 days before transplant, after cytoreduction. Profiled with immunoSEQ multiplex PCR; TCRdb holds only in-frame clones, not every one. The sample has about 18,000 clones; more than 75% are singletons. Specimen: peripheral blood mononuclear cells, collected before stem cell transplant. Receptors originate from a man aged 45-65 years with acute myeloid leukemia. Some clones in this sample may be carry-over from other donors' samples.

The chain recombines TRBV9 with TRBJ2-7; D unclear. The germline V gene has CDR1 SGDLS and CDR2 YYNGEE. This CDR3 is built from 14 residues. Trimming shortened V by 4 bases and J by 5 bases, and 16 bases separated the two germline ends. Here the CDR3 DNA reads TGTGCCAGCAGCCCGAGATCGGATGGGGACGAGCAGTACTTC. It specifies CASSPRSDGDEQYF.

The rearrangement links TRBV9 to TRBJ2-5; TRBD2 is a possible D gene (6 bases). CDR1 SGDLS and CDR2 YYNGEE come from the germline V gene. Trimming pared 3 bases from V and 1 base from J, leaving 10 bases between. The CDR3 covers 14 residues. This chain's CDR3 is CASSAGTSQETQYF. The DNA of the CDR3 is TGTGCCAGCAGCGCCGGGACTTCCCAAGAGACCCAGTACTTC.

V is TRBV5-1 and J is TRBJ2-7, with D perhaps matching TRBD2 (7 bases). The CDR3 covers 15 residues. Deletions cut 0 bases from V and 3 bases from J, with 13 bases between. Germline V gives CDR1 SGHRS, CDR2 YFSETQ. The CDR3 DNA reads TGCGCCAGCAGCTTGGAGGGGGGGTTAGGCTACGAGCAGTACTTC. Amino acid sequence: CASSLEGGLGYEQYF.

V is TRBV6-5 and J is TRBJ2-1; D is perhaps TRBD1 (5 bases). The V gene lost 2 bases and the J gene lost 3 bases, with 11 bases spanning the gap. CDR3 length equals 15 residues. Germline CDR1 and CDR2: MNHEY and SVGAGI. The CDR3 DNA reads TGTGCCAGCAGTTACGGGGCCACCCACTACAATGAGCAGTTCTTC. Its translation is CASSYGATHYNEQFF.

CDR3 DNA sequence: TGTGCCAGCTCACCAAGTGCAGGGGGCCGGACCGGGGAGCTGTTTTTT. It translates to CASSPSAGGRTGELFF. J is TRBJ2-2 and V is TRBV18; 8 nucleotides line up with TRBD1. The germline gives CDR1 KGHSH, CDR2 LQKENI. The CDR3 consists of 16 residues. J gave up 5 bases and V 2 bases, and 7 bases lay outside the gene matches.

The chain recombines TRBV15 with TRBJ1-2; D perhaps matches TRBD1 (6 bases). The length of the CDR3 is 17 residues. Germline values: CDR1 LNHNV, CDR2 YYDKDF (reference sequence). Between the trimmed V and J ends, which lost 3 bases and 6 bases, there was a span of 23 bases. CDR3 amino acids: CATSRLGAQWEGDGYTF. CDR3 bases: TGTGCCACCAGCAGGCTGGGGGCGCAGTGGGAGGGGGATGGCTACACCTTC.

The chain is built from TRBV4-3 and TRBJ1-5; D gene uncertain. Germline values: CDR1 LGHNA, CDR2 YSLEER. V lost 0 bases, J lost 4 bases, and 10 bases lay in between. The CDR3 extends over 15 amino acids. The chain's CDR3 is CASSQDWMSNQPQHF. CDR3 sequence (DNA): TGCGCCAGCAGCCAAGATTGGATGTCAAATCAGCCCCAGCATTTT.

This clone was found a few times. The chain combines TRBV6-5 with TRBJ1-2; D remains ambiguous. Per germline, CDR1 MNHEY and CDR2 SVGAGI. With 0 bases removed from V and 1 base from J, the gap between germline ends came to 9 bases. This CDR3 region has 15 residues. CDR3 coding DNA: TGTGCCAGCAGTTACTCGGGGAGGTTTAACTATGGCTACACCTTC. Translated: CASSYSGRFNYGYTF.

The rearrangement joins TRBV2 to TRBJ2-1, with 10 bases fitting TRBD1. With 11 bases clipped from V and 5 bases from J, the junction kept 21 bases outside the gene matches. Germline V gives CDR1 SNHLY, CDR2 FYNNEI. This CDR3 region has 18 residues. The CDR3 DNA sequence: TGTGCCTCCTGGGGCGGGACAGGGGCGACCAACCCAAACAATGAGCAGTTCTTC. This translates into CASWGGTGATNPNNEQFF.

The chain links TRBV6-5 to TRBJ1-5, with D uncertain. CDR3 length equals 13 residues. V dropped 3 bases and J dropped 5 bases, with 8 bases sitting between them. CDR1 MNHEY and CDR2 SVGAGI come from the germline V gene. The CDR3 sequence: CASSYIPHQPQHF. The CDR3 DNA is TGTGCCAGCAGTTATATCCCTCATCAGCCCCAGCATTTT.

This sequence joins TRBV5-4 and TRBJ2-5, with 11 bases lining up with TRBD1. The J call is in doubt because the DNA end fits TRBJ2-7 better. This CDR3 region has 19 residues. Germline loops: CDR1 SGHNT, CDR2 YYREEE (reference sequence). CDR3 nucleotide sequence: TGTGCCAGCAGCTTGGTAGGGGGACAGGGGGGGTCCCCCACCTACGAGCAGTACTTC. This translates into CASSLVGGQGGSPTYEQYF.

The chain is built from TRBV11-1 and TRBJ2-1, with D tentatively TRBD2 (6 bases). Germline loops: CDR1 SGHAT, CDR2 FQDESV (reference sequence). The CDR3 spans 16 residues. V was pared by 5 bases and J by 10 bases, with 24 bases between. The CDR3 region is CASSHPGRREGTEQFF. Here the CDR3 DNA reads TGTGCCAGCAGCCACCCCGGGCGGCGGGAAGGGACGGAGCAGTTCTTC.

This clone showed up just once. This sequence joins TRBV9 and TRBJ2-1; 8 bases line up with TRBD2. Germline V gene lookup returns CDR1 SGDLS and CDR2 YYNGEE. The trim removed 0 bases at V and 7 bases at J, leaving 3 bases unmatched. The CDR3 length is 14 residues. The CDR3 DNA is TGTGCCAGCAGCGTAGACGGGGGGGCGAATGAGCAGTTCTTC. Encoded protein: CASSVDGGANEQFF.

The J gene is TRBJ1-6, the V gene TRBV5-8; 9 nucleotides agree with TRBD1. The CDR3 spans 16 residues. The V gene's germline CDR1 is SGHTS and CDR2 YDEGEE. Germline trimming cut 0 bases from V and 7 bases from J; bases unmatched to any gene: 5. The CDR3 is CASSLVSGTGNSPLHF. The CDR3 DNA reads as TGTGCCAGCAGCTTGGTGTCCGGGACAGGGAATTCACCCCTCCACTTT.

V usage is TRBV19 and J usage is TRBJ2-5, with a possible D match to TRBD2 (6 bases). The germline gives CDR1 LNHDA, CDR2 SQIVND (reference sequence). This CDR3 region has 15 residues. V was clipped by 5 bases and J by 1 base, with 14 bases between them. CDR3 amino acids: CASSGAGTVQETQYF. The CDR3 coding sequence is TGTGCCAGTAGTGGCGCGGGGACTGTCCAAGAGACCCAGTACTTC.

The rearrangement joins TRBV6-6 to TRBJ1-1, with D possibly matching TRBD1 (6 bases). Germline lookup yields CDR1 MNHNY and CDR2 SVGAGI (reference sequence). Trimming cost V 5 bases and J 5 bases, with 9 bases left between them. This CDR3 contains 12 residues. The CDR3, as DNA: TGTGCCAGCAGTCAAGGGGGAACTGAAGCTTTCTTT. Translating gives CASSQGGTEAFF.

The genes are TRBV7-2 and TRBJ2-3; D gene unclear. The germline V and J ends were trimmed by 5 bases and 6 bases, with 12 bases remaining between them. Germline values: CDR1 SGHTA, CDR2 FQGNSA. CDR3 size: 13 residues. The CDR3 sequence is CASSHTKKDTQYF. CDR3 in DNA: TGTGCCAGCAGCCACACTAAGAAGGATACGCAGTATTTT.